In this sample, the clone carrying this T cell receptor beta chain turned up many times. The antigen is undetermined. The entry originates in a study of Graves' ophthalmopathy and Graves' hyperthyroidism. Turning to the study itself: Investigators collected peripheral blood at initial diagnosis, before any treatment was given.

Study results and caveats: Ophthalmopathy could be told apart from stable hyperthyroidism by a 13-signature model (about 90% sensitivity, roughly 80% specificity).

The CDR3 contains 13 residues. V was pared by 6 bases and J by 5 bases, with 13 bases between. Amplification of the TCR beta CDR3 regions used RNA transcripts (as template). HTBI primers were employed in first-round RT-PCR, then a second-round multiplex PCR followed. TCRdb passed the multiplex PCR reads through MiXCR, listing each CDR3 protein once. The sample has fewer than 400,000 distinct CDR3 sequences; about 17% are singletons. The PBMCs originated from around 10 ml of fresh peripheral blood. The sequenced sample was peripheral blood. The chain combines TRBV12-3 or TRBV12-4 with TRBJ2-5; D might be TRBD1 (6 bases). The origin of this receptor is a woman under 30 with Graves' ophthalmopathy. The CDR3 bases are TGTGCCAGCAGGCCCGACAGGAAGGAGACCCAGTACTTC. Amino acid sequence: CASRPDRKETQYF.